The rows below give T cell receptor beta chains drawn from one sample of a study of PD-1 blockade in classical Hodgkin lymphoma. The protocol was immunoSEQ multiplex PCR, while the TCRdb copy is restricted to in-frame clones and leaves out a portion. The repertoire holds about 30,000 clones, with 88% as singletons. The material sequenced was CD4+ T cells from blood. These receptors were obtained from a human donor with classical Hodgkin lymphoma. Both conserved end residues are part of each CDR3. D genes are given only for firm matches. Clone size is given for some rows only: seen once, a few or many times, or a class if the clone is expanded.

cdr3_aa cdr3_nt j_call d_call clone_size v_call
CASSSQETQYF TGCGCCAGCAGCTCTCAAGAGACCCAGTACTTC TRBJ2-5 NA NA TRBV5-1
CASSLTPPSTDTQYF TGCGCCAGCAGCTTAACACCCCCTAGCACAGATACGCAGTATTTT TRBJ2-3 NA NA TRBV5-1
CAWRAPSTPKALF TGTGCCTGGAGGGCTCCTTCGACTCCTAAGGCTCTCTTT TRBJ1-1 NA NA TRBV30
CASGLVGTDTQYF TGTGCTAGTGGTTTGGTAGGGACAGATACGCAGTATTTT TRBJ2-3 NA NA TRBV12-5
CASSRVTLGTEAFF TGTGCCAGCAGCCGAGTAACGTTGGGCACTGAAGCTTTCTTT TRBJ1-1 NA NA TRBV14
CASSIWASGAYEQYF TGTGCCAGTAGTATATGGGCTAGCGGGGCCTACGAGCAGTACTTC TRBJ2-7 TRBD2 NA TRBV19
CASSSPSLEVRTDTQYF TGTGCCAGCAGCTCCCCCAGCCTGGAGGTCCGCACAGATACGCAGTATTTT TRBJ2-3 NA NA TRBV28
CASTLQGENIQYF TGTGCCAGTACCTTGCAGGGGGAGAACATTCAGTACTTC TRBJ2-4 TRBD1 NA TRBV19
CASRGLAGGGNEQFF TGTGCCAGCAGGGGGCTAGCGGGAGGGGGCAATGAGCAGTTCTTC TRBJ2-1 TRBD2 NA TRBV2
CASSLNPTGGEKLFF TGTGCCAGCAGCCTCAACCCCACGGGAGGTGAAAAACTGTTTTTT TRBJ1-4 NA NA TRBV5-6
CASSEREGPRETQYF TGTGCCAGCAGCGAGCGGGAGGGCCCGAGGGAGACCCAGTACTTC TRBJ2-5 TRBD2 NA TRBV9
CASSPTGSLGKLFF TGTGCCAGCAGCCCGACAGGGTCCCTAGGAAAACTGTTTTTT TRBJ1-4 TRBD1 NA TRBV7-8
CASYPSGSSYEQYF TGTGCCAGCTATCCCTCTGGGAGCTCCTACGAGCAGTACTTC TRBJ2-7 NA NA TRBV6-5
CASSIAGVEKLFF TGTGCCAGTAGTATAGCAGGGGTAGAAAAACTGTTTTTT TRBJ1-4 NA NA TRBV19
CASSPGTGVQPQHF TGTGCCAGCTCACCTGGGACAGGGGTTCAGCCCCAGCATTTT TRBJ1-5 TRBD1 few TRBV18
CASSPGTISYNEQFF TGTGCCAGCAGCCCCGGGACTATCTCCTACAATGAGCAGTTCTTC TRBJ2-1 TRBD2 NA TRBV9
CASSPWGQGFYNEQFF TGTGCCAGCAGCCCCTGGGGACAGGGCTTCTACAATGAGCAGTTCTTC TRBJ2-1 TRBD1 NA TRBV28
CASGLLGWADTEAFF TGTGCTAGTGGTTTGCTAGGGTGGGCCGACACTGAAGCTTTCTTT TRBJ1-1 NA NA TRBV12-5
CASSLSPPPYEQYF TGTGCCAGCAGTTTATCGCCCCCCCCCTACGAGCAGTACTTC TRBJ2-7 NA NA TRBV28
CASSPGGSGAYNEQFF TGTGCCAGCAGCCCCGGGGGGAGCGGGGCCTACAATGAGCAGTTCTTC TRBJ2-1 TRBD2 NA TRBV11-3
CASRSTGTGVTNQPQHF TGTGCCAGTAGATCTACCGGGACAGGTGTCACCAATCAGCCCCAGCATTTT TRBJ1-5 TRBD1 NA TRBV19
CASSDSGEQYF TGTGCCAGCAGTGACTCAGGCGAGCAGTACTTC TRBJ2-7 NA NA TRBV6-4
CASTPAGGSSYNEQFF TGTGCCAGCACCCCAGCTGGGGGGAGCTCCTACAATGAGCAGTTCTTC TRBJ2-1 NA NA TRBV28
CASRGPGGASEQYF TGTGCCAGCCGAGGACCAGGGGGCGCATCCGAGCAGTACTTC TRBJ2-7 TRBD1 NA TRBV6-6
CASSLGAGPSYEQYF TGTGCCAGCAGCTTAGGGGCGGGACCCTCCTACGAGCAGTACTTC TRBJ2-7 NA NA TRBV13
CASSGTPLNTEAFF TGTGCCAGCAGCGGCACGCCGCTGAACACTGAAGCTTTCTTT TRBJ1-1 NA NA TRBV5-4
CASSESYEQFF TGTGCCAGCAGCGAGAGTTATGAGCAGTTCTTC TRBJ2-1 NA once TRBV11-3
CASSLTAGSDTQYF TGTGCCAGCAGCTTAACGGCGGGATCAGATACGCAGTATTTT TRBJ2-3 NA NA TRBV7-9
CASGLAANTGELFF TGCGCCAGCGGACTAGCGGCGAACACCGGGGAGCTGTTTTTT TRBJ2-2 TRBD2 NA TRBV5-1
CASSYALHPSGNTIYF TGTGCCAGCAGTTACGCGCTCCACCCCTCTGGAAACACCATATATTTT TRBJ1-3 NA once TRBV6-5
CASSIALAASSGNTIYF TGTGCCAGTAGTATAGCCCTGGCCGCTAGCTCTGGAAACACCATATATTTT TRBJ1-3 NA NA TRBV19
CASSNGGQPQHF TGTGCCAGCAGCAACGGGGGCCAGCCCCAGCATTTT TRBJ1-5 NA once TRBV21-1
CASSLGSFLNEQFF TGTGCCAGCAGCTTAGGGTCTTTTTTGAATGAGCAGTTCTTC TRBJ2-1 NA NA TRBV7-9
CASSPGTELSMGGQPQHF TGCGCCAGCAGCCCGGGGACAGAGCTGTCCATGGGGGGCCAGCCCCAGCATTTT TRBJ1-5 TRBD1 NA TRBV5-1
CASSFGGRDTEAFF TGCGCCAGCAGCTTCGGGGGCCGGGACACTGAAGCTTTCTTT TRBJ1-1 NA NA TRBV5-1
CAISDQGSAQHF TGTGCCATCAGTGATCAGGGTTCGGCCCAGCATTTT TRBJ1-5 NA NA TRBV10-3
CSVDGGSGYTQYF TGCAGCGTTGACGGCGGGAGCGGTTACACGCAGTATTTT TRBJ2-3 TRBD2 NA TRBV29-1
CASSLALAGGGTDTQYF TGTGCCAGCAGCTTGGCTCTAGCGGGAGGCGGTACAGATACGCAGTATTTT TRBJ2-3 TRBD2 NA TRBV7-2
CASSERPPAGGPLETQYF TGTGCCAGCAGTGAAAGGCCCCCAGCGGGAGGGCCCTTGGAGACCCAGTACTTC TRBJ2-5 TRBD2 NA TRBV6-1
CASSYGGRGETQYF TGTGCCAGCAGCTACGGGGGGCGCGGAGAGACCCAGTACTTC TRBJ2-5 NA NA TRBV6-5
CASSEAWGITEAFF TGTGCCAGCAGTGAAGCGTGGGGAATCACTGAAGCTTTCTTT TRBJ1-1 NA few TRBV6-1
CASSSMYEQYF TGTGCCAGCAGCAGCATGTACGAGCAGTACTTC TRBJ2-7 NA once TRBV6-5
CSVRDSWMNTEAFF TGCAGCGTTAGGGACAGCTGGATGAACACTGAAGCTTTCTTT TRBJ1-1 TRBD1 NA TRBV29-1
CAWDGSGANVLTF TGTGCCTGGGACGGCTCTGGGGCCAACGTCCTGACTTTC TRBJ2-6 NA once TRBV30
CASSRDSSNTGELFF TGTGCTAGCAGCCGGGACAGCTCGAACACCGGGGAGCTGTTTTTT TRBJ2-2 TRBD1 NA TRBV7-7
CASSSLGSTEAFF TGTGCCAGCAGTAGTTTGGGGAGCACTGAAGCTTTCTTT TRBJ1-1 NA NA TRBV28
CASSQGGLYEQYF TGTGCCAGCAGCCAAGGGGGGCTCTACGAGCAGTACTTC TRBJ2-7 NA NA TRBV4-2
CASSLGTGLNSYNEQFF TGCGCCAGCAGCCTCGGGACAGGACTTAACTCCTACAATGAGCAGTTCTTC TRBJ2-1 TRBD1 NA TRBV5-1
CASSAFRTGARINYGYTF TGTGCCAGTAGTGCCTTCCGGACAGGGGCCAGAATTAACTATGGCTACACCTTC TRBJ1-2 TRBD1 NA TRBV19
CASSSGLAGVRDTQYF TGTGCCAGCAGCTCTGGACTAGCGGGAGTAAGAGATACGCAGTATTTT TRBJ2-3 TRBD2 NA TRBV7-9
CASSEGLGLQYF TGTGCCAGCAGTGAAGGACTAGGCCTTCAGTACTTC TRBJ2-4 NA NA TRBV2